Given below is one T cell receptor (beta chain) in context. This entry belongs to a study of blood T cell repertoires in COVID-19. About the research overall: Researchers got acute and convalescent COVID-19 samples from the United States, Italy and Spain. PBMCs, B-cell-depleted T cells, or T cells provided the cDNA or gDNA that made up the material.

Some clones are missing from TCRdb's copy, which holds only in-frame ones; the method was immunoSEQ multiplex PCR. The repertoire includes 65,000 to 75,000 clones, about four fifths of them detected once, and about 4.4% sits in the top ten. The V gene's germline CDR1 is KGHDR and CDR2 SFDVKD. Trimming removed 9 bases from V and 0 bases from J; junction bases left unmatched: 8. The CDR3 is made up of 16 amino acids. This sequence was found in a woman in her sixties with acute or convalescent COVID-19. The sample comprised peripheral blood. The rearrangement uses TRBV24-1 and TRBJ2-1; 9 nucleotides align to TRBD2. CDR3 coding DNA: TGTGCCACCGGCTTAGCGGGGGCTAACTCCTACAATGAGCAGTTCTTC. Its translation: CATGLAGANSYNEQFF.